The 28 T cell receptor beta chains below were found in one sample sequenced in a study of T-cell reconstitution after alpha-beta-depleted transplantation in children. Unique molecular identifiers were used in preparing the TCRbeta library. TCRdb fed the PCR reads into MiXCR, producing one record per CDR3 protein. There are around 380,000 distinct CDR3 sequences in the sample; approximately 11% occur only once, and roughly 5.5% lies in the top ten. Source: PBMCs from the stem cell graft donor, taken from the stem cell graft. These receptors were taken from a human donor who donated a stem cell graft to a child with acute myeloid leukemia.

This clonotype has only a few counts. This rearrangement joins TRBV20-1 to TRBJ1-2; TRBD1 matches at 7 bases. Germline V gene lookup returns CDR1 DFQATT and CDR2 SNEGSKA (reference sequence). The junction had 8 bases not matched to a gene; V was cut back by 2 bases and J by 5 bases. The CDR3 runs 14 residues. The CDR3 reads CSARNPGQHYGYTF. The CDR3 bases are TGCAGTGCTAGAAACCCGGGACAGCATTATGGCTACACCTTC.

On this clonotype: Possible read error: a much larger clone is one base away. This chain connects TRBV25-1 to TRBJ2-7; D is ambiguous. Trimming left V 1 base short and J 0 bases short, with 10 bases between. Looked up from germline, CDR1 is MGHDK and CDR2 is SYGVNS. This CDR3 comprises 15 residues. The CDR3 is CASSESLESSYEQYF. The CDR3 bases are TGTGCCAGCAGTGAATCTCTCGAGAGCTCCTACGAGCAGTACTTC.

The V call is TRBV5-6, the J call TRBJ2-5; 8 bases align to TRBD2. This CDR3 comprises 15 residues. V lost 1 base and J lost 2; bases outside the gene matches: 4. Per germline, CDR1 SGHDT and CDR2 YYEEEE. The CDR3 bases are TGTGCCAGCAGCTTGATCAGCGGGGGACAAGAGACCCAGTACTTC. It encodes CASSLISGGQETQYF.

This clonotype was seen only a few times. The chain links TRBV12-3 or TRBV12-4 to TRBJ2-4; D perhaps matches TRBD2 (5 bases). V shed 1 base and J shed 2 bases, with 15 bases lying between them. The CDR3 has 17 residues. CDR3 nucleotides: TGTGCCAGCAGTTTAGGGGGTTCGGGGATGACCAAAAACATTCAGTACTTC. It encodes CASSLGGSGMTKNIQYF.

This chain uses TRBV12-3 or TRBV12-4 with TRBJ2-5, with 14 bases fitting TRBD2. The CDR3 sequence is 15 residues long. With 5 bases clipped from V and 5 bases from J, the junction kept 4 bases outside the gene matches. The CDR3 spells CASSRTSGGSETQYF. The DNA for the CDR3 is TGTGCCAGCAGTCGGACTAGCGGGGGGTCCGAGACCCAGTACTTC.

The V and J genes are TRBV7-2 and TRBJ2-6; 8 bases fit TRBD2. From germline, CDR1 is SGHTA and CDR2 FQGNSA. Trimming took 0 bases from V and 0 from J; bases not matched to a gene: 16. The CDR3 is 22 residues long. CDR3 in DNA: TGTGCCAGCAGCTTAGCGTTCCGGAGGAGGTTACTAGCGGCCTCTGGGGCCAACGTCCTGACTTTC. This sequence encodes CASSLAFRRRLLAASGANVLTF.

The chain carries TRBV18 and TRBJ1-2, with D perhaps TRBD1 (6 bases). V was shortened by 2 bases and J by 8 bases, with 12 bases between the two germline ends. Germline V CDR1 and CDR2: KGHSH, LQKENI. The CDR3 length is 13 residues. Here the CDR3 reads CASSPAGQFGYTF. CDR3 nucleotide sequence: TGTGCCAGCTCACCAGCAGGACAGTTCGGCTACACCTTC. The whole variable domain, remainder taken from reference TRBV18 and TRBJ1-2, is NAGVMQNPRHLVRRRGQEARLRCSPMKGHSHVYWYRQLPEEGLKFMVYLQKENIIDESGMPKERFSAEFPKEGPSILRIQQVVRGDSAAYFCASSPAGQFGYTFGSGTRLTVV.

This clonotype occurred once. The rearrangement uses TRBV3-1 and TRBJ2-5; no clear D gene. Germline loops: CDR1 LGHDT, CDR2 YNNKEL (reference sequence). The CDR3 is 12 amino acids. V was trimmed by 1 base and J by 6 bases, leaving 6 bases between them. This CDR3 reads CASSQGSKTQYF. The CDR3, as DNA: TGTGCCAGCAGCCAAGGTTCGAAGACCCAGTACTTC.

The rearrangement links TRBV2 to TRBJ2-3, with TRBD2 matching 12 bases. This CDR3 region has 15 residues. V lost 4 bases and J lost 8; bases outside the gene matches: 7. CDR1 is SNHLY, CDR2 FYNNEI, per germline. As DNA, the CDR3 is TGTGCCAGCAGTGGGGCTAGCGGGAGGGCGTCTACGCAGTATTTT. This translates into CASSGASGRASTQYF.

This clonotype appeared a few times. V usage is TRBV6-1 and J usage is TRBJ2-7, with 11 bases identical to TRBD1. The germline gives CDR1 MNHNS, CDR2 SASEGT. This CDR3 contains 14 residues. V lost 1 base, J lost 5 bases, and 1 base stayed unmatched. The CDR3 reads CASSEGTGGDEQYV. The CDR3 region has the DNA TGTGCCAGCAGTGAAGGGACAGGGGGCGACGAGCAGTACGTC.

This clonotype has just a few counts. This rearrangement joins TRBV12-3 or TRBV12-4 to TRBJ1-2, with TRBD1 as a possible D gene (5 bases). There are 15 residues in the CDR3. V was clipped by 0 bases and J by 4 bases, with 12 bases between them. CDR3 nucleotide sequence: TGTGCCAGCAGTTTAGCGCTCAGGGCAGGCTATGGCTACACCTTC. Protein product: CASSLALRAGYGYTF.

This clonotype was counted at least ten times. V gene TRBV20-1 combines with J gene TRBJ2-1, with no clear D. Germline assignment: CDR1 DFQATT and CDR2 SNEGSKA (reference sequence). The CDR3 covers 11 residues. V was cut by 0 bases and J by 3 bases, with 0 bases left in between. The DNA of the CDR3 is TGCAGTGCTAGAGACTACAATGAGCAGTTCTTC. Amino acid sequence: CSARDYNEQFF.

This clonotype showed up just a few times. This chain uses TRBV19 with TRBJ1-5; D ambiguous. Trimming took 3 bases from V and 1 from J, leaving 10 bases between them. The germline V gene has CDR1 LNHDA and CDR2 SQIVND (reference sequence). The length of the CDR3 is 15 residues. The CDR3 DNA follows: TGTGCCAGTAGTATCGGAGAGAAAAGCAATCAGCCCCAGCATTTT. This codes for CASSIGEKSNQPQHF.

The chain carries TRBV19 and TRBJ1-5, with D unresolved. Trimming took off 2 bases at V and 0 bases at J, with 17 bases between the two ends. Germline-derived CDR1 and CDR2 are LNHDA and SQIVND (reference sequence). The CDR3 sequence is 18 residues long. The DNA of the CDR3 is TGTGCCAGTAGTATAATCCCCCCATCTTTACATAGCAATCAGCCCCAGCATTTT. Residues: CASSIIPPSLHSNQPQHF.

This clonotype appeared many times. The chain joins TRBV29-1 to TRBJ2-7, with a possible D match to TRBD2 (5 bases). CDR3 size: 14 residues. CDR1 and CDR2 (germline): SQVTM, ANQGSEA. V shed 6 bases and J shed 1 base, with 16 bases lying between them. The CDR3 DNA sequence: TGCAGCGTCGCCCACGCGGGTGGTTCCTACGAGCAGTACTTC. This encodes CSVAHAGGSYEQYF.

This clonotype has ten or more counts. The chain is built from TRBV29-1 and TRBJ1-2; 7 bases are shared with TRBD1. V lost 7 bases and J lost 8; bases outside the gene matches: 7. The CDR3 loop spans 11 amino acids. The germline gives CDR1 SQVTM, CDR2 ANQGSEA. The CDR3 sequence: CSEGTAGGYTF. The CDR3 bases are TGCAGCGAGGGGACAGCCGGAGGCTACACCTTC.

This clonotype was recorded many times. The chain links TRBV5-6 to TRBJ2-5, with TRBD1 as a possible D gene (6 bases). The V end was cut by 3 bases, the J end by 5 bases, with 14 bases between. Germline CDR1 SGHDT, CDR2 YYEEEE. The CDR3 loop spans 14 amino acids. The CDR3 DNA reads TGTGCCAGCAGCTCTACACGGACAGCGGAGACCCAGTACTTC. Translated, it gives CASSSTRTAETQYF.

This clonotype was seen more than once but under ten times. CDR3 DNA sequence: TGTGCCAGCGGAACGTACCAAGAGACCCAGTACTTC. It is translated as CASGTYQETQYF. The chain employs TRBV12-3 or TRBV12-4 and TRBJ2-5; no clear D gene. Deletions cut 8 bases from V and 0 bases from J, with 7 bases between. The CDR3 consists of 12 residues.

This CDR3 is CSAPSEYQETQYF. CDR3 in DNA: TGCAGTGCGCCGTCCGAGTACCAAGAGACCCAGTACTTC. The chain has TRBV20-1 and TRBJ2-5; no definite D call. The CDR3 contains 13 residues. The ends were cut back, 6 bases at V and 0 bases at J, with 11 bases in the middle. In germline, CDR1 is DFQATT, CDR2 SNEGSKA (reference sequence).

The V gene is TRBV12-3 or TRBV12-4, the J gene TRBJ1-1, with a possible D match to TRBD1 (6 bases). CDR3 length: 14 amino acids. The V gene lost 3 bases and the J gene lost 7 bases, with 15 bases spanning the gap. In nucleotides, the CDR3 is TGTGCCAGCAGTTTGATCGGGGGCTTGAATGAAGCTTTCTTT. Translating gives CASSLIGGLNEAFF.

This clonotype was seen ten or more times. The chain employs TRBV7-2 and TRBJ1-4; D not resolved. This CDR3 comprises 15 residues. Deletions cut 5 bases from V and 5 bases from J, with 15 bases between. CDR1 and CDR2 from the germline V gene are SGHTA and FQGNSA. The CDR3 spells CASSPRAVPNEKLFF. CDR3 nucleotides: TGTGCCAGCAGCCCCCGGGCAGTACCAAATGAAAAACTGTTTTTT.

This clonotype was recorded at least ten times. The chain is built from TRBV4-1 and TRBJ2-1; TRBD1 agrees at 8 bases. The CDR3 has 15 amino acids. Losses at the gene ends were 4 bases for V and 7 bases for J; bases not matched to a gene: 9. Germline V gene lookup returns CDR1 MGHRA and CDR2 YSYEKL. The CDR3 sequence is CASSPRAGGQNEQFF. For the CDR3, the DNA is TGCGCCAGCAGCCCCCGGGCAGGGGGCCAAAATGAGCAGTTCTTC.

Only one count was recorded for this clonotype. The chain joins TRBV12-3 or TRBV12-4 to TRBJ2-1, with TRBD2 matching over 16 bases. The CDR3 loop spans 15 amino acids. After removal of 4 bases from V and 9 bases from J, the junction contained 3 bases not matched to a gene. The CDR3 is CASSWGLAGGSEQFF. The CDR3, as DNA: TGTGCCAGCAGTTGGGGACTAGCGGGGGGGAGTGAGCAGTTCTTC.

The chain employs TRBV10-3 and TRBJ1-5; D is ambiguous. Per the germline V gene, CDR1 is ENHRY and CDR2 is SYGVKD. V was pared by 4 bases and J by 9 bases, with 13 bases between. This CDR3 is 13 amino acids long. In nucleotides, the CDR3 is TGTGCCATCAGTGCCGGGGAAGAGAGGCCCCAGCATTTT. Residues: CAISAGEERPQHF.

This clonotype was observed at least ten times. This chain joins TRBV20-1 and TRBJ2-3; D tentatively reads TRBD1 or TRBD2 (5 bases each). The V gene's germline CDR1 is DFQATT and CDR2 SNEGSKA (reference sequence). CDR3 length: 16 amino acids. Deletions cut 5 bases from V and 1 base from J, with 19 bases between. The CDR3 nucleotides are TGCAGTGCTCCCAGCGCTTCTGGGGGACGCACAGATACGCAGTATTTT. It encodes CSAPSASGGRTDTQYF.

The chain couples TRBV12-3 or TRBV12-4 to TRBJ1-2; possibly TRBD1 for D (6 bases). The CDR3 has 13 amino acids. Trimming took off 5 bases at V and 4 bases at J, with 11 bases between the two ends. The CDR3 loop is CASSRNRVYGYTF. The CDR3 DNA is TGTGCCAGCAGTCGAAACAGGGTCTATGGCTACACCTTC.

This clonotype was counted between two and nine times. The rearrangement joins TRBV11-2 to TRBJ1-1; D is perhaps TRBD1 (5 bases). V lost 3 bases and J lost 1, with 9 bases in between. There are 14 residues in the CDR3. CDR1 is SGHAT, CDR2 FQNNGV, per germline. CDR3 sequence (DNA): TGTGCCAGCAGCTTTGGGACGAAGAACACTGAAGCTTTCTTT. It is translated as CASSFGTKNTEAFF. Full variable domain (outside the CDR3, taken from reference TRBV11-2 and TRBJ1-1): EAGVAQSPRYKIIEKRQSVAFWCNPISGHATLYWYQQILGQGPKLLIQFQNNGVVDDSQLPKDRFSAERLKGVDSTLKIQPAKLEDSAVYLCASSFGTKNTEAFFGQGTRLTVV.

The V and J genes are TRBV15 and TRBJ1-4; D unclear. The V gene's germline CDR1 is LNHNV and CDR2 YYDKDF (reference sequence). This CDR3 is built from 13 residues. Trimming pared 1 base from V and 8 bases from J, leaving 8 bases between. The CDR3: CATSRVPSEKLFF. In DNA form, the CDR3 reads TGTGCCACCAGCAGAGTACCGAGCGAAAAACTGTTTTTT.